The 5 T cell receptor beta chains reported below all come from one sample, sequenced in a study of naive and memory T cell subsets. Four PCR rounds used nested alpha and beta constant region primers plus the SP2 primer. TCRdb reprocessed the UMI-ligation and nested PCR reads via MiXCR and lists one record per CDR3 protein. The sample lists approximately 30,000 distinct CDR3 sequences, under 6.5% occurring once. The library had UMIs added by 3' ligation of an oligonucleotide to TCR cDNA. Sequences were obtained from blood. These receptors originate from an adult in good health.

This clonotype was observed many times. The chain links TRBV12-3 or TRBV12-4 to TRBJ2-2; tentative D call: TRBD2 (6 bases). V was cut by 5 bases and J by 0 bases, with 19 bases left in between. This CDR3 spans 18 amino acids. CDR3 DNA sequence: TGTGCCAGCAGTCCCGGTGAACGGTTAGCGGCGAACACCGGGGAGCTGTTTTTT. It yields the protein CASSPGERLAANTGELFF.

This clonotype came up a few times. The V and J genes are TRBV12-3 or TRBV12-4 and TRBJ2-5; D remains unclear. Trimming stripped 1 base from V and 4 bases from J, with 7 bases between. This CDR3 has 13 residues. The DNA of the CDR3 is TGTGCCAGCAGTTTAGACTTCCGAGAGACCCAGTACTTC. This translates into CASSLDFRETQYF.

This clonotype was detected many times. The V and J genes are TRBV25-1 and TRBJ1-4, with D perhaps TRBD1 (5 bases). CDR3 size: 13 residues. Germline CDR1 is MGHDK and CDR2 is SYGVNS. V lost 10 bases and J lost 8, with 17 bases in between. The CDR3 nucleotides are TGTGCCACTAGGCTGGGGGTTAGAGAAAAACTGTTTTTT. This translates into CATRLGVREKLFF.

This clonotype has a count of ten or more. V and J are TRBV27 and TRBJ2-1; D gene uncertain. The V gene's germline CDR1 is MNHEY and CDR2 SMNVEV (reference sequence). The CDR3 is 17 amino acids. Trimming cost V 4 bases and J 0 bases, with 16 bases left between them. CDR3 residues: CASSSPTRVSSYNEQFF. In DNA, the CDR3 is TGTGCCAGCAGTTCCCCAACACGGGTTAGCTCCTACAATGAGCAGTTCTTC.

This clonotype was seen repeatedly, ten times or more. The V and J genes are TRBV7-2 and TRBJ2-1; D possibly matches TRBD1 or TRBD2 (8 bases each). Germline CDR1 and CDR2: SGHTA and FQGNSA. The CDR3 is 15 amino acids. V was trimmed by 3 bases and J by 6 bases, leaving 15 bases between them. Written as DNA, the CDR3 is TGTGCCAGCAGCTTTAGCGGGACAGGCTCCAATGAGCAGTTCTTC. Amino acid sequence: CASSFSGTGSNEQFF.